What follows are 16 T cell receptor beta chains derived from one specimen sequenced in a study of blood T cells in healthy people across ages (dated by TCRdb to the mid-2010s). Libraries came from 5' RACE. Sequenced on an Illumina HiSeq 2500. A second PCR of roughly 6 to 11 cycles was run with a J-beta primer mix and a sample-barcoded 5' primer. Using fastp at Q25 and MiXCR, TCRdb reprocessed the public reads and kept productive beta chains. Here each entry gathers all rows of one CDR3 protein and keeps the most common genes and DNA. A total of approximately 1.5 million distinct CDR3 sequences appear in this sample, under 55% of them only once. 4% of the sample is held by the ten biggest clonotypes. Specimen: blood. Every receptor here comes from a woman between 18 and 29 years old in good health.

This clonotype was observed a handful of times. A much more abundant neighbour one base away suggests this may be a read error. The CDR3 loop reads CTSSASDISPLHF. The CDR3 nucleotides are TGTACCAGCAGCGCTAGCGACATCTCACCCCTCCACTTT. The V and J genes are TRBV7-9 and TRBJ1-6; D gene unclear. Germline assignment: CDR1 SEHNR and CDR2 FQNEAQ (reference sequence). The CDR3 is 13 amino acids.

In the case of this clonotype: At one of its ends the junction is not consistent with the germline gene, which may arise from a read error. The chain uses TRBV10-3 and TRBJ2-5; TRBD1 agrees at 8 bases. Germline V gene sequence: CDR1 ENHRY, CDR2 SYGVKD. There are 15 residues in the CDR3. In DNA form, the CDR3 reads TGTGCCATCAAACCGGACAGGGCCTTCCAAGAGACCAAGTACTTC. It codes for CAIKPDRAFQETKYF.

The chain joins TRBV27 to TRBJ1-4, with D unclear. Trimming took 3 bases from V and 0 from J, leaving 8 bases between them. Looked up from germline, CDR1 is MNHEY and CDR2 is SMNVEV (reference sequence). This CDR3 is 15 amino acids long. DNA of the CDR3: TGTGCCAGCAGTTTTACTTATCCAACTAATGAAAAACTGTTTTTT. Translation gives CASSFTYPTNEKLFF. Full variable domain (missing parts from reference TRBV27 and TRBJ1-4): EAQVTQNPRYLITVTGKKLTVTCSQNMNHEYMSWYRQDPGLGLRQIYYSMNVEVTDKGDVPEGYKVSRKEKRNFPLILESPSPNQTSLYFCASSFTYPTNEKLFFGSGTQLSVL.

This clonotype was seen a few times. This sequence joins TRBV10-3 and TRBJ2-7; TRBD2 agrees at 8 bases. Germline V gene sequence: CDR1 ENHRY, CDR2 SYGVKD. The CDR3 sequence is 12 residues long. J lost 0 bases, V lost 9 bases, and 1 base had no gene match. CDR3 amino acids: CAMSGSSYEQYF. The CDR3 bases are TGTGCCATGAGCGGGAGCTCCTACGAGCAGTACTTC.

This clonotype has more than one count but fewer than ten. The V and J genes are TRBV4-2 and TRBJ1-6, with D unclear. This CDR3 region has 16 residues. The ends were cut back, 0 bases at V and 4 bases at J, with 10 bases in the middle. Germline CDR1 LGHNA, CDR2 YNFKEQ. DNA of the CDR3: TGTGCCAGCAGCCAAGAGGAAAGGGCTTATAATTCACCCCTCCACTTT. Residues: CASSQEERAYNSPLHF.

The chain has TRBV3-1 and TRBJ2-2; D possibly corresponds to TRBD2 (5 bases). Per germline, CDR1 LGHDT and CDR2 YNNKEL (reference sequence). The CDR3 totals 15 residues. The V end lost 3 bases, the J end lost 1 base, and 9 bases lay between the germline ends. The chain's CDR3 is CASSHGGRNTGELFF. DNA of the CDR3: TGTGCCAGCAGCCATGGAGGACGGAACACCGGGGAGCTGTTTTTT.

For this clonotype: One junction end does not reproduce the germline sequence, and a read error may be involved. The gene calls are TRBV29-1 and TRBJ2-6, with D tentatively TRBD2 (6 bases). The CDR3 contains 16 residues. Germline lookup yields CDR1 SQVTM and CDR2 ANQGSEA. DNA for the CDR3: TGCAGCCCTGAGGTAGGGGCAAATTGGGGGGTCAACGTCCTGACTTTC. Translating gives CSPEVGANWGVNVLTF. Based on the CDR3 plus reference TRBV29-1 and TRBJ2-6, the full variable domain is SAVISQKPSRDICQRGTSLTIQCQVDSQVTMMFWYRQQPGQSLTLIATANQGSEATYESGFVIDKFPISRPNLTFSTLTVSNMSPEDSSIYLCSPEVGANWGVNVLTFGAGSRLTVL.

This clonotype has a handful of counts. V usage is TRBV7-8 and J usage is TRBJ2-5; D possibly corresponds to TRBD2 (5 bases). Trimming cost V 1 base and J 10 bases, with 13 bases left between them. CDR3 length: 13 residues. Germline V gives CDR1 SGHVS, CDR2 FQNEAQ. The CDR3 DNA sequence: TGTGCCAGCAGCTTAGATTGGGCGGGCAACCAGTACTTC. Residues: CASSLDWAGNQYF.

V usage is TRBV9 and J usage is TRBJ1-3; 8 nucleotides agree with TRBD1. The CDR3 spans 15 residues. Trimming cost V 3 bases and J 3 bases; bases outside gene matches: 5. Germline CDR1 reads SGDLS; CDR2 reads YYNGEE. The DNA of the CDR3 is TGTGCCAGCAGCGCCGGACAGGGTGGTGGAAACACCATATATTTT. This translates into CASSAGQGGGNTIYF. The complete variable domain, with remaining parts taken from reference TRBV9 and TRBJ1-3, reads DSGVTQTPKHLITATGQRVTLRCSPRSGDLSVYWYQQSLDQGLQFLIQYYNGEERAKGNILERFSAQQFPDLHSELNLSSLELGDSALYFCASSAGQGGGNTIYFGEGSWLTVV.

This clonotype has a handful of counts. The rearrangement joins TRBV7-9 to TRBJ2-1; unclear D gene. The CDR3 is made up of 17 amino acids. V was pared by 5 bases and J by 0 bases, with 17 bases between. Germline values: CDR1 SEHNR, CDR2 FQNEAQ (reference sequence). The DNA of the CDR3 is TGTGCCAGCAGCCTAGTCGGGTTACCGAGCTCCTACAATGAGCAGTTCTTC. Translated: CASSLVGLPSSYNEQFF.

The rearrangement uses TRBV29-1 and TRBJ2-2, with a tentative D call TRBD1 (5 bases). From germline, CDR1 is SQVTM and CDR2 ANQGSEA. Trimming stripped 7 bases from V and 2 bases from J, with 17 bases between. There are 15 residues in the CDR3. CDR3 nucleotides: TGCAGCGCCACCATCACAGGTGTCAACACCGGGGAGCTGTTTTTT. This translates into CSATITGVNTGELFF.

The CDR3 loop is CASSQVLRPYEQYF. As DNA, the CDR3 is TGTGCCAGCAGCCAAGTTTTAAGGCCCTACGAGCAGTACTTC. The genes are TRBV3-1 and TRBJ2-7; D call uncertain. V lost 1 base to trimming and J lost 2 bases, with 9 bases between them. CDR3 length: 14 residues. CDR1 and CDR2 from the germline V gene are LGHDT and YNNKEL (reference sequence).

This clonotype was seen only a few times. This chain connects TRBV9 to TRBJ1-6; no firm D call. The V end was cut by 0 bases, the J end by 1 base, with 14 bases between. Germline CDR1 and CDR2: SGDLS and YYNGEE. The CDR3 is made up of 18 amino acids. Written as DNA, the CDR3 is TGTGCCAGCAGCGTAGCTGAAAACTCACCTTCCTATAATTCACCCCTCCACTTT. Its protein is CASSVAENSPSYNSPLHF.

This clonotype was seen only once. Mismatch with germline at one junction end may stem from a read error. The J gene is TRBJ2-1, the V gene TRBV6-5; D could derive from TRBD1 or TRBD2 (6 bases each). The CDR3 sequence is 16 residues long. Germline V gene sequence: CDR1 MNHEY, CDR2 SVGAGI. CDR3 nucleotide sequence: TGTACCAGCAGTTACTCGAATACAGGGACTCAAGATGAGCAGTTCTTC. It yields the protein CTSSYSNTGTQDEQFF.

This clonotype has more than one count but fewer than ten. This chain joins TRBV6-6 and TRBJ2-3, with TRBD2 matching 9 bases. Germline values: CDR1 MNHNY, CDR2 SVGAGI (reference sequence). V lost 2 bases and J lost 6; bases outside the gene matches: 0. The CDR3 is made up of 13 amino acids. The chain's CDR3 is CASSYGLADTQYF. CDR3 coding DNA: TGTGCCAGCAGTTACGGACTAGCGGATACGCAGTATTTT.

This chain uses TRBV10-3 with TRBJ2-7; D is unclear. Deletions cut 0 bases from V and 2 bases from J, with 5 bases between. The germline V gene has CDR1 ENHRY and CDR2 SYGVKD. The CDR3 has 13 residues. The CDR3 loop reads CAISESRTYEQYF. The CDR3 DNA sequence: TGTGCCATCAGTGAGTCTCGGACCTACGAGCAGTACTTC.